The present T cell receptor (beta chain) was sequenced within a study of CD8+CD57+ T cells in acquired aplastic anemia. Per germline, CDR1 LNHDA and CDR2 SQIVND (reference sequence). Losses at the gene ends were 9 bases for V and 8 bases for J; bases not matched to a gene: 9. The CDR3 spans 13 residues. The TCR beta profiling, which covered VDJ combination and CDR3 sequence, was carried out using genomic DNA as the template. TCRdb re-analysed the reads in MiXCR, keeping a single row per CDR3 protein. This table has over 150,000 distinct CDR3 sequences, about 48% appearing once. The genes are TRBV19 and TRBJ1-5; 8 bases map to TRBD1. The specimen was sorted CD4+, CD8+, or CD8+CD57+ T cells (not recorded which) from PBMCs. This clonotype was sampled from a human donor in good health. The CDR3 DNA sequence: TGTGCCAGCAGCAGGGGGCTTTTGGAGCCCCAGCATTTT. Protein sequence: CASSRGLLEPQHF.